This T cell receptor (beta chain) derives from a study of CD8+ T cells in alopecia areata (dated by TCRdb to between 2017 and 2018). About the study as a whole: In both human patients and the C3H/HeJ mouse model, the study applied high-throughput TCRbeta sequencing to look at T cell clonal expansion in alopecia areata. In humans, TCRbeta sequencing was performed on scalp tissue and on sorted CD4+ and CD8+ peripheral blood T cells from healthy controls and from patients with patchy or totalis/universalis alopecia areata. Clonality in the scalp was compared among normal scalp (n=4), patchy alopecia areata scalp (n=8), and alopecia totalis/universalis scalp (n=8). The RNA source kit depended on sample type: the PAXgene miRNA kit for fixed scalp, the miRNeasy kit for PBMCs, and the RNeasy kit for mouse skin. immunoSEQ multiplex PCR using 35 Vbeta forward primers and 13 Jbeta reverse primers was used to amplify TCRbeta CDR3 regions. What the study reported, not specific to this receptor: Scalp TCR repertoire analysis is complicated because resident alphabeta T cells in normal human skin are also sequenced, whereas mouse skin is dominated by gammadelta T cells. Compared with normal scalp, lesional scalp had higher clonality and more expanded CD8+ clones, particularly in alopecia totalis/universalis, a pattern that suggests antigenic drive. Shared TCR sequences between patients were less evident than in mice, which may be partly attributable to HLA diversity in the patient population.

V was cut back by 4 bases and J by 0 bases, leaving a gap of 13 bases between them. CDR1 SGHRS and CDR2 YFSETQ were looked up in the germline V gene. The CDR3 measures 15 amino acids from cysteine to phenylalanine. The kept DNA is CDR3 alone, 45 bases in frame from the first base. PBMCs were isolated by density centrifugation and stained for CD3, CD4 and CD8, after which CD4+ and CD8+ T cells were sorted on a FACSAria. Scalp biopsies and blood samples were provided by unaffected controls. Libraries were constructed by the immunoSEQ multiplex PCR assay. For TCR sequencing, RNA was extracted from every sample and reverse transcribed into cDNA to serve as template. SuperScript III was used for first-strand cDNA synthesis, primed with a 2:1 mix of oligo-dT and random hexamers. A synthetic immune receptor repertoire was used to assess amplification bias, and residual bias was removed computationally. In the source study's methods: Raw reads were preprocessed to remove errors, and CDR3 was defined according to IMGT conventions as the region from the conserved cysteine to phenylalanine. To get clonality, Shannon entropy was normalized by log2 of the number of productive unique TCRs and the result was subtracted from 1. Whether each scalp clone was CD4 or CD8 was inferred by checking scalp TCRbeta sequences against the CD4 and CD8 repertoires from sorted blood. The source is immuneACCESS, and TCRdb retained only in-frame sequences with V and J called. Part of the clones is not carried over; for the studies checked, unresolved V genes explain less than half of this, and the remainder is unexplained. V and J calls and clone size come straight from that table; D and trimming were deduced from the DNA. The sample table lists 110,000 or so clones, approximately 58% of them with a count of one. The ten top clones hold about 3% of the sample.

With respect to this clone: Its antigen specificity is not known. It has no much larger one-base neighbor in the sample; base qualities were not kept.

This clonotype was obtained from a human donor in good health. Recombination joined TRBV5-1 with TRBJ1-1, and the D gene may be TRBD1, 6 bases matching. Sequenced: CD4+ T cells sorted from blood. The encoded CDR3 is CASSTRQAMNTEAFF. The DNA sequence is given as TGCGCCAGCAGCACACGACAGGCGATGAACACTGAAGCTTTCTTT.